These 3 T cell receptor beta chains came from one sample sequenced in a study of tumor and adjacent non-tumor tissue in lung cancer (dated by TCRdb to 2017 to 2018). RNA was isolated from bulk, unsorted tissue, and RNA quality was assessed with a NanoDrop ND-1000 and an Agilent 2100. Distant non-tumor tissue taken more than 3 cm from the tumor edge was used as the normal lung sample. Libraries were prepared through multiplex PCR. Data came from an Illumina HiSeq 2500. Following protocols modified from ARM-PCR, the researchers constructed TCRbeta libraries through three rounds of nested PCR with primers (Table S4). In-frame beta chains were kept once TCRdb had trimmed the public reads at Q25 with fastp and called clones with MiXCR. Each entry is one CDR3 protein sequence, shown with its most common DNA and genes. The sample has more than 60,000 distinct CDR3 sequences on record, 76% of them singletons. The ten most abundant clones make up roughly 45% of the sample.

Sequenced sample: distant non-tumor lung tissue. The source is a man between 60 and 75 years old with non-small cell lung cancer.

On this clonotype itself: Given a much more abundant clone one base away, this may be a read error. This chain links TRBV11-2 with TRBJ1-5; D unclear. CDR1 and CDR2 from the germline V gene are SGHAT and FQNNGV. The CDR3 totals 13 residues. DNA of the CDR3: TGTGCCAGCAGCTTCACCGACAATCAGTCCCAGCATTTT. It is translated as CASSFTDNQSQHF.

As to this clonotype: One end of the junction fails to match germline, which may point to a read error. The gene calls are TRBV12-5 and TRBJ2-1, with 7 bases that match TRBD2. The CDR3 length is 19 residues. Germline V gene data show CDR1 as LGHNT and CDR2 as FRNRAP. The CDR3 loop is CSSGLETSWQTSSYNEQFF. In DNA form, the CDR3 reads TGTTCTAGTGGTTTGGAGACTAGCTGGCAAACAAGCTCCTACAATGAGCAGTTCTTC.

This clonotype was observed many times. One base away lies a much larger clone, so this may be a sequencing read error. No DNA is shown, since the ends of the CDR3 on it are uncertain; the CDR3 is the one TCRdb lists. The chain carries TRBV5-6 and TRBJ2-7. The CDR3 is 11 residues long, counting both termini. Germline V gene sequence: CDR1 SGHDT, CDR2 YYEEEE. CDR3 protein: CASSFGQGSDF.